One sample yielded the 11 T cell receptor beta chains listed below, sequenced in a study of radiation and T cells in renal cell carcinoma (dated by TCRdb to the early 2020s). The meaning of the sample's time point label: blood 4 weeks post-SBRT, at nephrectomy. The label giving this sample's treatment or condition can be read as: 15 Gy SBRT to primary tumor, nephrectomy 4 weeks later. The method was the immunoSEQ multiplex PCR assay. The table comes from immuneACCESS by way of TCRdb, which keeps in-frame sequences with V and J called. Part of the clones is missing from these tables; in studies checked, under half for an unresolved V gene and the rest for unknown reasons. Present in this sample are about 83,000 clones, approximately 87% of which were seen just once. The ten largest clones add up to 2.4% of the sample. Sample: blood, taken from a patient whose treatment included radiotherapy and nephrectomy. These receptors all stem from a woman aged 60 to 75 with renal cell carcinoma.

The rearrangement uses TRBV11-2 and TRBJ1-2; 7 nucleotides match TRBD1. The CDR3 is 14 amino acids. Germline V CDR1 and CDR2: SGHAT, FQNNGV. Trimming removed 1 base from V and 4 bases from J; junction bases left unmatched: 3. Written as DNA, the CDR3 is TGTGCCAGCAGCTTAGTCCGGGACAGCTATGGCTACACCTTC. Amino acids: CASSLVRDSYGYTF.

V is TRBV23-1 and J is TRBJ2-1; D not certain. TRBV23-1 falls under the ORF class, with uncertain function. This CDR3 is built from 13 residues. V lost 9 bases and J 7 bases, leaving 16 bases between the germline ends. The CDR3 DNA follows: TGCGCCAGTCCTAGGTCCGTTGGGAATGAGCAGTTCTTC. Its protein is CASPRSVGNEQFF.

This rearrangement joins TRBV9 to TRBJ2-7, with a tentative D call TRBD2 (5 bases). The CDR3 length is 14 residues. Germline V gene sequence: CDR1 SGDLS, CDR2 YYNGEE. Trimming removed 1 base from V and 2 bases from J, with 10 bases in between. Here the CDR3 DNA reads TGTGCCAGCAGCGTATCGGAGGTACCCTACGAGCAGTACTTC. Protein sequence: CASSVSEVPYEQYF.

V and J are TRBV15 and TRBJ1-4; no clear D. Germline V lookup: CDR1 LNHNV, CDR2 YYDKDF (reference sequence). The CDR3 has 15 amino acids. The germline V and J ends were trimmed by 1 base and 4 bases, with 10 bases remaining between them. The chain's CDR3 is CATSRAVGFNEKLFF. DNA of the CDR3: TGTGCCACCAGCAGAGCGGTCGGGTTTAATGAAAAACTGTTTTTT.

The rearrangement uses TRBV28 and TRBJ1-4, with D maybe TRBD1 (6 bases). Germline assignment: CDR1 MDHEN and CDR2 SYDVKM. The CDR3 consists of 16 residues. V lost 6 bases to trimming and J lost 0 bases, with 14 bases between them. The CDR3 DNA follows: TGTGCCAGCAGCTTCAGGGGAGCTGCAACTAATGAAAAACTGTTTTTT. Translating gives CASSFRGAATNEKLFF.

The CDR3 here is CASSPQNLGLLAYNEQFF. Written as DNA, the CDR3 is TGCGCCAGCAGCCCCCAAAACTTGGGATTACTAGCTTACAATGAGCAGTTCTTC. The chain links TRBV4-1 to TRBJ2-1; possible D gene TRBD2, 6 bases. This CDR3 has 18 amino acids. CDR1 and CDR2 from the germline V gene are MGHRA and YSYEKL. V lost 4 bases and J lost 4, with 23 bases in between.

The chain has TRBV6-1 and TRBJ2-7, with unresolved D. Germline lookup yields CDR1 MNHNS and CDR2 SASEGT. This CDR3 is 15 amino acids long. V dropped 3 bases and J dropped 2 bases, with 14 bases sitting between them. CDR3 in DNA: TGTGCCAGCAGTGATTCCCGGGTCCTAACCTACGAGCAGTACTTC. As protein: CASSDSRVLTYEQYF.

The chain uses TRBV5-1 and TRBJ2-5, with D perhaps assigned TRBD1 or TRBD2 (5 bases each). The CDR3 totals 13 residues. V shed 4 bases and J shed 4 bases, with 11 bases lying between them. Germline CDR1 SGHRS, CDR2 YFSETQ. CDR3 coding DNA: TGCGCCAGCAGCCGTGGGGGTTCAGAGACCCAGTACTTC. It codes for CASSRGGSETQYF.

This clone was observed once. The chain's CDR3 is CASSQGQGKGETQYF. The DNA for the CDR3 is TGTGCCAGCAGCCAAGGACAAGGGAAGGGGGAGACCCAGTACTTC. This chain links TRBV14 with TRBJ2-5; the D gene is possibly TRBD1 (5 bases). The CDR3 extends over 15 amino acids. The V gene's germline CDR1 is SGHDN and CDR2 FVKESK. V shed 1 base and J shed 5 bases, with 14 bases lying between them.

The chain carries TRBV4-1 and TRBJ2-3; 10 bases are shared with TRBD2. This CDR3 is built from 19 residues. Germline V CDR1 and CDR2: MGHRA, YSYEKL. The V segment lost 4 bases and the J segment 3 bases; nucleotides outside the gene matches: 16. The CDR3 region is CASSRPQGDLAGDTDTQYF. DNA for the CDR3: TGCGCCAGCAGCCGACCACAGGGGGATCTAGCGGGAGATACAGATACGCAGTATTTT.

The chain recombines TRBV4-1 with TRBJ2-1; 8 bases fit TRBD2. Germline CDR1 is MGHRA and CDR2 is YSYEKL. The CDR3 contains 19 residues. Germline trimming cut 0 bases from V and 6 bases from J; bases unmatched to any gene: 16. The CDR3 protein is CASSQEPGLIGRGGNEQFF. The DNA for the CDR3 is TGCGCCAGCAGCCAAGAACCAGGCCTCATTGGCCGGGGGGGCAATGAGCAGTTCTTC.